The clone carrying this T cell receptor beta chain was seen only a few times. Its antigen is still unknown. The data are from a study of post-analysis software for immune sequencing data. Study-wide findings and caveats: Strong co-clustering by F measure was seen for same-batch samples. Patients used about 5 TRBV segments, including TRBV5-6, TRBV5-1 and TRBV20-1, more often than controls. Diversity measured as normalized Chao1 was significantly lower in multiple sclerosis patients than in controls.

Sequencing libraries made from TCR beta cDNA carried unique molecular identifiers. TCRdb re-derived calls from the PCR reads in MiXCR, one entry per CDR3 protein. This table has fewer than 600,000 distinct CDR3 sequences, roughly 45% appearing once. V was pared by 0 bases and J by 1 base, with 8 bases between. The CDR3 spans 14 residues. Germline values: CDR1 SGHRS, CDR2 YFSETQ. What was sequenced was blood. The receptor comes from a girl aged 5-17 years with multiple sclerosis. The genes are TRBV5-1 and TRBJ2-7; no reliable D call. This chain's CDR3 is CASSLDGVSYEQYF. CDR3 DNA sequence: TGCGCCAGCAGCTTGGATGGCGTATCCTACGAGCAGTACTTC.